Following are 28 T cell receptor beta chains from one sample sequenced in a study of T cells after yellow fever vaccination. TCRdb reprocessed the 5' RACE reads via MiXCR and lists one record per CDR3 protein. The table shows 450,000 to 600,000 distinct CDR3 sequences, with around 17% occurring only once. Source: PBMCs, taken roughly 5 days after the first yellow fever vaccination. These receptors originate from a young man who received the YFV17D yellow fever vaccine.

V is TRBV7-8 and J is TRBJ2-4; TRBD2 matches at 8 bases. This CDR3 spans 15 amino acids. J was trimmed by 5 bases and V by 5 bases; bases with no gene match: 8. Germline CDR1 and CDR2: SGHVS and FQNEAQ. The CDR3 sequence: CASSHPGGGQNIQYF. CDR3 DNA: TGTGCCAGCAGCCACCCGGGGGGGGGCCAAAACATTCAGTACTTC.

This chain joins TRBV2 and TRBJ2-5, with D uncertain. CDR1 and CDR2 (germline): SNHLY, FYNNEI. The CDR3 sequence is 14 residues long. V lost 8 bases and J lost 1, with 14 bases in between. The CDR3 region has the DNA TGTGCCAGCGCTCAAGCTGGCACCCAAGAGACCCAGTACTTC. It yields the protein CASAQAGTQETQYF.

The rearrangement uses TRBV3-1 and TRBJ1-2, with a weak D call TRBD1 (6 bases). Germline V CDR1 and CDR2: LGHDT, YNNKEL (reference sequence). The CDR3 extends over 13 amino acids. V lost 3 bases and J 4 bases, leaving 9 bases between the germline ends. CDR3 residues: CASSHAGVYGYTF. CDR3 sequence (DNA): TGTGCCAGCAGCCATGCAGGGGTCTATGGCTACACCTTC.

The chain joins TRBV10-3 to TRBJ2-7; D possibly uses TRBD1 or TRBD2 (5 bases each). The germline V and J ends were trimmed by 5 bases and 5 bases, with 22 bases remaining between them. From germline, CDR1 is ENHRY and CDR2 SYGVKD. This CDR3 spans 16 amino acids. The CDR3 sequence is CAISSPGPSRENEQYF. The CDR3 DNA reads as TGTGCCATCAGTTCCCCGGGACCCTCAAGAGAAAACGAGCAGTACTTC.

The chain combines TRBV11-1 with TRBJ1-1, with D possibly TRBD1 on 5 matching bases. The CDR3 sequence is 16 residues long. Germline V lookup: CDR1 SGHAT, CDR2 FQDESV (reference sequence). Trimming took off 4 bases at V and 0 bases at J, with 15 bases between the two ends. In DNA form, the CDR3 reads TGTGCCAGCAGCTACGGACACGTTGGATTGAACACTGAAGCTTTCTTT. Its protein product is CASSYGHVGLNTEAFF.

The rearrangement links TRBV20-1 to TRBJ2-7; D may match TRBD1 or TRBD2 (6 bases each). The CDR3 runs 14 residues. Trimming shortened V by 6 bases and J by 0 bases, and 15 bases separated the two germline ends. Germline CDR1 is DFQATT and CDR2 is SNEGSKA (reference sequence). CDR3 DNA: TGCAGTGCCGTTCGAGGGGGGAGCTCCTACGAGCAGTACTTC. Amino acids: CSAVRGGSSYEQYF.

For the CDR3, the DNA is TGTGCCTGGAGTGTACCCGTAACTAGCACAGATACGCAGTATTTT. It yields the protein CAWSVPVTSTDTQYF. The rearrangement uses TRBV30 and TRBJ2-3; D uncertain. CDR1 is GTSNPN, CDR2 SVGIG, per germline (reference sequence). The CDR3 extends over 15 amino acids. V gave up 0 bases and J gave up 0 bases, with 10 bases separating them.

The V gene is TRBV6-1, the J gene TRBJ1-3, with D possibly TRBD1 on 5 matching bases. Germline loops: CDR1 MNHNS, CDR2 SASEGT. Trimming pared 6 bases from V and 0 bases from J, leaving 9 bases between. There are 14 residues in the CDR3. CDR3 sequence: CASRIGTSGNTIYF. As DNA, the CDR3 is TGTGCCAGCAGGATTGGGACCTCTGGAAACACCATATATTTT.

The table lists this clonotype with many counts. One end of the junction varies from germline; a read error may be responsible. The chain carries TRBV5-1 and TRBJ2-2; no clear D gene. This CDR3 spans 13 amino acids. Germline values: CDR1 SGHRS, CDR2 YFSETQ. CDR3 in amino acids: CASSLTNTGELFF. For the CDR3, the DNA is TGTGCCAGCAGCTTAACGAACACCGGGGAGCTGTTTTTT.

This clonotype showed up just a few times. CDR3 amino acids: CSARWGGDTQYF. CDR3 coding DNA: TGCAGTGCTAGATGGGGCGGGGATACGCAGTATTTT. The V and J genes are TRBV20-1 and TRBJ2-3; D possibly matches TRBD1 or TRBD2 (5 bases each). The CDR3 has 12 residues. Germline loops: CDR1 DFQATT, CDR2 SNEGSKA (reference sequence). The germline V and J ends were trimmed by 2 bases and 6 bases, with 9 bases remaining between them.

This clonotype has more than one count but fewer than ten. The genes are TRBV4-2 and TRBJ2-3; TRBD1 matches at 9 bases. CDR1 LGHNA and CDR2 YNFKEQ come from the germline V gene. Trimming at V came to 0 bases and at J to 4 bases, leaving 8 bases not matched to a gene. CDR3 length: 17 residues. In DNA form, the CDR3 reads TGTGCCAGCAGCCAAGATAGTTCCCACAGGGGGCCAGATACGCAGTATTTT. Its protein is CASSQDSSHRGPDTQYF.

This clonotype was seen more than once but under ten times. This chain uses TRBV6-5 with TRBJ1-5; D is possibly TRBD1 (6 bases). CDR1 is MNHEY, CDR2 SVGAGI, per germline. With 5 bases removed from V and 2 bases from J, the gap between germline ends came to 13 bases. This CDR3 is built from 15 residues. The CDR3 reads CASSPRGSGNQPQHF. In DNA form, the CDR3 reads TGTGCCAGCAGTCCCAGGGGTTCTGGCAATCAGCCCCAGCATTTT.

The table lists this clonotype with a few counts. This CDR3 is CSAPGGGETQYF. The DNA for the CDR3 is TGCAGTGCTCCTGGAGGGGGGGAGACCCAGTACTTC. The V gene is TRBV20-1, the J gene TRBJ2-5; D might be TRBD1 or TRBD2, each matching 6 bases. Trimming removed 5 bases from V and 5 bases from J, with 12 bases in between. Germline loops: CDR1 DFQATT, CDR2 SNEGSKA (reference sequence). This CDR3 region has 12 residues.

This clonotype was detected a few times. The V and J genes are TRBV11-2 and TRBJ2-1; weak D call: TRBD2 (5 bases). Germline V CDR1 and CDR2: SGHAT, FQNNGV. Trimming removed 3 bases at V and 14 bases at J, with 11 bases between. The CDR3 sequence is 11 residues long. The CDR3 sequence is CASSFGMEEFF. CDR3 bases: TGTGCCAGCAGCTTCGGTATGGAGGAGTTCTTC. Drawing the rest from reference TRBV11-2 and TRBJ2-1, the complete variable domain is EAGVAQSPRYKIIEKRQSVAFWCNPISGHATLYWYQQILGQGPKLLIQFQNNGVVDDSQLPKDRFSAERLKGVDSTLKIQPAKLEDSAVYLCASSFGMEEFFGPGTRLTVL.

This clonotype was detected many times. This chain links TRBV5-1 with TRBJ2-2; D remains unclear. The germline V gene encodes CDR1 SGHRS and CDR2 YFSETQ. CDR3 length: 14 amino acids. V shed 0 bases and J shed 0 bases, with 3 bases lying between them. CDR3 nucleotide sequence: TGCGCCAGCAGCTTGGATCCGAACACCGGGGAGCTGTTTTTT. Translation gives CASSLDPNTGELFF.

With respect to this clonotype: A much larger clone differs from this one at a single base, so this may be a read error. The chain couples TRBV9 to TRBJ2-5; 8 nucleotides match TRBD1. Germline loops: CDR1 SGDLS, CDR2 YYNGEE. Trimming removed 5 bases from V and 1 base from J; junction bases left unmatched: 4. CDR3 size: 14 residues. The DNA for the CDR3 is TGTGCCAGCAGGGCCCAGGGGGCCCAAGAGACCCAGTACTTC. As protein: CASRAQGAQETQYF.

The gene calls are TRBV6-5 and TRBJ1-6; D not resolved. The CDR3 extends over 13 amino acids. V lost 2 bases and J 13 bases, leaving 12 bases between the germline ends. In germline, CDR1 is MNHEY, CDR2 SVGAGI. The CDR3 DNA is TGTGCCAGCAGTTACCTCTTGGGCGGCCCCCTCCACTTT. It is translated as CASSYLLGGPLHF.

The chain is built from TRBV7-6 and TRBJ2-6, with no clear D. The germline V gene encodes CDR1 SGHVS and CDR2 FNYEAQ. The CDR3 has 15 residues. V lost 4 bases to trimming and J lost 0 bases, with 7 bases between them. The CDR3 bases are TGTGCCAGCAGCTCTCCCGTCTCTGGGGCCAACGTCCTGACTTTC. Its protein is CASSSPVSGANVLTF.

To note about this clonotype: This may come from a read error, since a much larger clone is one base off. The chain recombines TRBV11-2 with TRBJ1-6, with D unclear. This CDR3 comprises 13 residues. The V gene lost 1 base and the J gene lost 10 bases, with 8 bases spanning the gap. CDR1 and CDR2 (germline): SGHAT, FQNNGV. In DNA, the CDR3 is TGTGCCAGCAGCTTAGGGTGGAGGTCACCCCTCCACTTT. Translation: CASSLGWRSPLHF. The entire variable domain, with the rest obtained from reference TRBV11-2 and TRBJ1-6, is as follows: EAGVAQSPRYKIIEKRQSVAFWCNPISGHATLYWYQQILGQGPKLLIQFQNNGVVDDSQLPKDRFSAERLKGVDSTLKIQPAKLEDSAVYLCASSLGWRSPLHFGNGTRLTVT.

This clonotype was observed once. The CDR3 DNA sequence: TGTGCCAGCAGCCGAGACAGGGGGCACGGGGATACGCAGTATTTT. Protein product: CASSRDRGHGDTQYF. The gene calls are TRBV2 and TRBJ2-3; 10 bases line up with TRBD1. The V gene's germline CDR1 is SNHLY and CDR2 FYNNEI. The V gene end was trimmed by 6 bases and the J gene end by 6 bases; junction bases not matched to a gene: 9. The CDR3 is 15 residues long.

The rearrangement uses TRBV7-8 and TRBJ2-3; no clear D gene. Trimming removed 3 bases at V and 2 bases at J, with 9 bases between. This CDR3 spans 14 amino acids. CDR1 is SGHVS, CDR2 FQNEAQ, per germline. CDR3 region: CASSFPEYTDTQYF. For the CDR3, the DNA is TGTGCCAGCAGCTTCCCCGAATACACAGATACGCAGTATTTT.

The V gene is TRBV12-3 or TRBV12-4, the J gene TRBJ2-2; D is unclear. The ends were cut back, 6 bases at V and 6 bases at J, with 8 bases in the middle. CDR3 size: 12 residues. CDR3 protein: CASRPTSGELFF. As DNA, the CDR3 is TGTGCCAGCAGACCCACATCCGGGGAGCTGTTTTTT.

This clonotype has just a few counts. This rearrangement joins TRBV29-1 to TRBJ1-1; D is ambiguous. This CDR3 is built from 17 residues. The germline V gene encodes CDR1 SQVTM and CDR2 ANQGSEA. V lost 0 bases and J lost 3, with 20 bases in between. The CDR3 DNA reads as TGCAGCGTTGAAGATGATGCGTTCTTTGTTAGATACACTGAAGCTTTCTTT. This codes for CSVEDDAFFVRYTEAFF.

This chain links TRBV30 with TRBJ2-7, with a possible D match to TRBD2 (7 bases). Germline lookup yields CDR1 GTSNPN and CDR2 SVGIG (reference sequence). Deletions cut 2 bases from V and 12 bases from J, with 14 bases between. The CDR3 contains 11 residues. Here the CDR3 reads CAWSTPGGLYF. The CDR3 nucleotides read TGTGCCTGGAGTACCCCGGGGGGCCTGTACTTC.

This rearrangement joins TRBV5-5 to TRBJ2-2; D call uncertain. This CDR3 comprises 16 residues. V was clipped by 2 bases and J by 8 bases, with 19 bases between them. Germline V CDR1 and CDR2: SGHKS, YYEKEE (reference sequence). In DNA, the CDR3 is TGTGCCAGCAGCTTCGGATTAAAAAAGAACTTAGGGGAGCTGTTTTTT. The encoded protein is CASSFGLKKNLGELFF.

The rearrangement links TRBV12-3 or TRBV12-4 to TRBJ1-1; D uncertain. The CDR3 runs to 13 residues. Trimming removed 6 bases from V and 3 bases from J, with 11 bases in between. Here the CDR3 DNA reads TGTGCCAGCAGCCTGGTTGAGGACACTGAAGCTTTCTTT. This codes for CASSLVEDTEAFF.

This clonotype was seen more than once but under ten times. The V call is TRBV12-3 or TRBV12-4, the J call TRBJ2-3, with 10 bases matching TRBD2. With 2 bases clipped from V and 5 bases from J, the junction kept 4 bases outside the gene matches. The CDR3 totals 15 residues. CDR3 bases: TGTGCCAGCAGTTTAACTAGCGGGGCCTTAGATACGCAGTATTTT. Translation gives CASSLTSGALDTQYF.

This clonotype was picked up a small number of times. CDR3 in amino acids: CASSLAVAGAYETQYF. CDR3 bases: TGCGCCAGCAGCTTGGCGGTAGCGGGGGCTTATGAGACCCAGTACTTC. The chain has TRBV5-1 and TRBJ2-5; 9 bases agree with TRBD2. Germline lookup yields CDR1 SGHRS and CDR2 YFSETQ. This CDR3 is 16 amino acids long. V trimming: 0 bases; J trimming: 5 bases; junction bases outside the gene matches: 8.